One sample yielded the 25 T cell receptor beta chains listed below, sequenced in a study of T cells in Graves' hyperthyroidism and ophthalmopathy. Regions amplified from RNA transcripts were the TCR beta CDR3 regions. HTBI primers were employed in a first-round RT-PCR of the TCR CDR3. TCRdb ran MiXCR on the multiplex PCR reads and lists one entry per CDR3 protein. The top ten clones hold around 13% of a sample with 390,000 or so distinct CDR3 sequences, about 15% of them seen once. The sequenced sample was blood. Every receptor here comes from a man aged 18 to 35 with Graves' ophthalmopathy.

This chain connects TRBV30 to TRBJ2-7; D not certain. V lost 5 bases to trimming and J lost 2 bases, with 16 bases between them. In germline, CDR1 is GTSNPN, CDR2 SVGIG (reference sequence). This CDR3 comprises 14 residues. The CDR3 bases are TGTGCCTGGGGCCACTGGTCGGGTCCCTACGAGCAGTACTTC. This encodes CAWGHWSGPYEQYF.

This clonotype was recorded at least ten times. This chain links TRBV2 with TRBJ2-5; 11 nucleotides line up with TRBD2. V lost 6 bases and J lost 2; bases outside the gene matches: 8. The CDR3 runs to 16 residues. Germline CDR1 SNHLY, CDR2 FYNNEI. CDR3 bases: TGTGCCAGCAGAGCCCTTAGCGGGAGGGCTCAAGAGACCCAGTACTTC. It specifies CASRALSGRAQETQYF.

This clonotype was detected many times. The chain combines TRBV30 with TRBJ2-1; 8 nucleotides line up with TRBD2. V was clipped by 0 bases and J by 0 bases; unmatched bases: 4. Germline CDR1 GTSNPN, CDR2 SVGIG (reference sequence). This CDR3 is built from 16 residues. The CDR3 protein is CAWSVRRGASYNEQFF. In DNA form, the CDR3 reads TGTGCCTGGAGTGTACGGCGGGGGGCCTCCTACAATGAGCAGTTCTTC. Variable domain in full (rest from reference TRBV30 and TRBJ2-1): SQTIHQWPATLVQPVGSPLSLECTVEGTSNPNLYWYRQAAGRGLQLLFYSVGIGQISSEVPQNLSASRPQDRQFILSSKKLLLSDSGFYLCAWSVRRGASYNEQFFGPGTRLTVL.

This clonotype was recorded many times. The rearrangement links TRBV27 to TRBJ2-4; no clear D. Germline V gives CDR1 MNHEY, CDR2 SMNVEV (reference sequence). Between the trimmed V and J ends, which lost 0 bases and 6 bases, there was a span of 24 bases. This CDR3 has 19 residues. The CDR3 bases are TGTGCCAGCAGTTTATCATCTATGGTGGAGCACCCATCGGGAAACATTCAGTACTTC. It encodes CASSLSSMVEHPSGNIQYF.

This clonotype was recorded many times. V is TRBV18 and J is TRBJ2-7; a possible D gene is TRBD1 (7 bases). V shed 4 bases and J shed 4 bases, with 17 bases lying between them. CDR1 KGHSH and CDR2 LQKENI come from the germline V gene. The CDR3 runs 15 residues. In DNA, the CDR3 is TGTGCCAGCTCACTTCAGGGGGGCAACATATACGAGCAGTACTTC. It encodes CASSLQGGNIYEQYF. The complete variable domain, with remaining parts taken from reference TRBV18 and TRBJ2-7, reads NAGVMQNPRHLVRRRGQEARLRCSPMKGHSHVYWYRQLPEEGLKFMVYLQKENIIDESGMPKERFSAEFPKEGPSILRIQQVVRGDSAAYFCASSLQGGNIYEQYFGPGTRLTVT.

This clonotype has just one count. Sequence at one end of the junction differs from germline and may be a read error. The V gene is TRBV24-1, the J gene TRBJ1-1; no firm D call. Per the germline V gene, CDR1 is KGHDR and CDR2 is SFDVKD. The CDR3 is 15 residues long. CDR3 loop: CATSDPRTGNTEASF. Written as DNA, the CDR3 is TGTGCCACCAGTGACCCCAGGACCGGGAACACTGAAGCTTCCTTT.

This clonotype occurred many times. V usage is TRBV12-3 or TRBV12-4 and J usage is TRBJ2-4; no clear D. The CDR3 covers 13 residues. Trimming took 5 bases from V and 3 from J, leaving 8 bases between them. CDR3: CASSPSGKNIQYF. CDR3 in DNA: TGTGCCAGCAGTCCCTCGGGCAAAAACATTCAGTACTTC.

This clonotype was observed at least ten times. The gene calls are TRBV7-3 and TRBJ2-3, with a weak D call TRBD1 (5 bases). The germline V gene encodes CDR1 SGHTA and CDR2 FQGTGA. This CDR3 comprises 15 residues. V lost 1 base to trimming and J lost 5 bases, with 13 bases between them. The CDR3 bases are TGTGCCAGCAGCTTAAATGCAGGGTTGCAAGATACGCAGTATTTT. Its protein is CASSLNAGLQDTQYF.

This clonotype has at least ten counts. V is TRBV12-3 or TRBV12-4 and J is TRBJ1-3; D perhaps matches TRBD1 (5 bases). V lost 3 bases, J lost 2 bases, and 11 bases lay in between. The CDR3 covers 15 residues. CDR3 region: CASSFGAPTGNTIYF. The CDR3 DNA sequence: TGTGCCAGCAGTTTCGGGGCCCCCACTGGAAACACCATATATTTT.

This clonotype was seen more than once but under ten times. The genes are TRBV7-3 and TRBJ2-7; 8 bases align to TRBD1. The germline V gene encodes CDR1 SGHTA and CDR2 FQGTGA. This CDR3 is 15 amino acids long. V lost 2 bases and J lost 5; bases outside the gene matches: 8. CDR3: CASSLYGQGANEQYF. CDR3 DNA: TGTGCCAGCAGCTTATACGGACAGGGAGCTAACGAGCAGTACTTC.

V usage is TRBV19 and J usage is TRBJ1-4; 9 positions agree with TRBD1. The CDR3 totals 14 residues. CDR1 is LNHDA, CDR2 SQIVND, per germline (reference sequence). Trimming took 3 bases from V and 6 from J; bases not matched to a gene: 2. The CDR3 sequence is CASSMDRGHEKLFF. The DNA of the CDR3 is TGTGCCAGTAGTATGGACAGGGGTCATGAAAAACTGTTTTTT.

Ten or more counts support this clonotype. The gene calls are TRBV20-1 and TRBJ1-1, with D perhaps TRBD1 (5 bases). Trimming took 4 bases from V and 7 from J, leaving 13 bases between them. Germline-derived CDR1 and CDR2 are DFQATT and SNEGSKA (reference sequence). The CDR3 extends over 12 amino acids. In DNA, the CDR3 is TGCAGTGCTATGCAGGGCAGCGGTGAAGCTTTCTTT. The encoded protein is CSAMQGSGEAFF.

Note on this clonotype: Sequence at one end of the junction differs from germline and may be a read error. The V gene is TRBV27, the J gene TRBJ2-5; the match to TRBD1 covers 7 bases. The germline gives CDR1 MNHEY, CDR2 SMNVEV (reference sequence). The CDR3 runs to 13 residues. The CDR3 sequence: CASGFTGAETQYF. Here the CDR3 DNA reads TGTGCCAGCGGTTTTACAGGGGCAGAGACCCAGTACTTC.

The J gene is TRBJ1-3, the V gene TRBV29-1; no definite D call. From germline, CDR1 is SQVTM and CDR2 ANQGSEA. The CDR3 totals 13 residues. Trimming shortened V by 4 bases and J by 0 bases, and 7 bases separated the two germline ends. DNA of the CDR3: TGCAGCGTTGTACCGGTCTCTGGAAACACCATATATTTT. Amino acid sequence: CSVVPVSGNTIYF.

This clonotype was observed at least ten times. The chain couples TRBV12-5 to TRBJ2-3; 7 bases map to TRBD1. CDR3 size: 17 residues. The germline CDR1 and CDR2 sequences are LGHNT and FRNRAP. Losses at the gene ends were 2 bases for V and 0 bases for J; bases not matched to a gene: 8. Written as DNA, the CDR3 is TGTGCTAGTGGTTTGAACCGGGACAGCATTAGCACAGATACGCAGTATTTT. This codes for CASGLNRDSISTDTQYF.

There are many counts of this clonotype. The genes are TRBV7-2 and TRBJ1-1; TRBD1 is a possible D gene (6 bases). CDR1 and CDR2 from the germline V gene are SGHTA and FQGNSA. CDR3 length equals 14 residues. Between the trimmed V and J ends, which lost 1 base and 11 bases, there was a span of 17 bases. The chain's CDR3 is CASSLDIDGGAAFF. CDR3 in DNA: TGTGCCAGCAGCTTAGACATAGATGGGGGCGCGGCTTTCTTT.

Many counts were recorded for this clonotype. The V and J genes are TRBV19 and TRBJ1-5, with D possibly TRBD1 on 6 matching bases. The ends were cut back, 6 bases at V and 2 bases at J, with 14 bases in the middle. This CDR3 is 15 amino acids long. Per germline, CDR1 LNHDA and CDR2 SQIVND (reference sequence). As DNA, the CDR3 is TGTGCCAGTAGAGCCTCCCAGGGGCGCAATCAGCCCCAGCATTTT. Translated, it gives CASRASQGRNQPQHF.

There are a few counts of this clonotype. The V and J genes are TRBV6-2 or TRBV6-3 and TRBJ2-4; 7 positions agree with TRBD1. The CDR3 has 16 amino acids. V trimming: 7 bases; J trimming: 4 bases; junction bases outside the gene matches: 13. CDR1 and CDR2 (germline): MNHEY, SVGEGT. The CDR3 loop reads CASTHRGLLGKNIQYF. DNA of the CDR3: TGTGCCAGCACCCACAGGGGCCTTTTAGGGAAAAACATTCAGTACTTC.

Ten or more counts support this clonotype. V gene TRBV11-2 combines with J gene TRBJ2-6; D gene ambiguous. Trimming cost V 8 bases and J 4 bases, with 12 bases left between them. In germline, CDR1 is SGHAT, CDR2 FQNNGV. The CDR3 has 14 amino acids. CDR3 sequence: CASRQALGANVLTF. Written as DNA, the CDR3 is TGTGCCAGCCGTCAGGCGTTAGGGGCCAACGTCCTGACTTTC.

Remarks on this clonotype: Its ends do not fully match the called genes, so a read error is possible. V is TRBV5-5 and J is TRBJ2-2; D is undetermined. The CDR3 loop spans 14 amino acids. Looked up from germline, CDR1 is SGHKS and CDR2 is YYEKEE (reference sequence). CDR3 DNA: TGTGCCGGCAGCTTGGTAGCTAACACCGGGGAGCTGTTTTTT. Translation: CAGSLVANTGELFF. Full variable domain (outside the CDR3, taken from reference TRBV5-5 and TRBJ2-2): DAGVTQSPTHLIKTRGQQVTLRCSPISGHKSVSWYQQVLGQGPQFIFQYYEKEERGRGNFPDRFSARQFPNYSSELNVNALLLGDSALYLCAGSLVANTGELFFGEGSRLTVL.

Ten or more counts support this clonotype. V is TRBV30 and J is TRBJ2-5; 12 bases are a match to TRBD1. Germline V gene data show CDR1 as GTSNPN and CDR2 as SVGIG (reference sequence). CDR3 length: 13 amino acids. V shed 5 bases and J 4 bases; nucleotides not matched to a gene: 2. CDR3 sequence: CAWGTGGRETQYF. CDR3 in DNA: TGTGCCTGGGGGACAGGGGGCAGAGAGACCCAGTACTTC.

This clonotype was counted at least ten times. The chain uses TRBV5-1 and TRBJ2-1; TRBD2 matches at 9 bases. CDR1 is SGHRS, CDR2 YFSETQ, per germline. The length of the CDR3 is 15 residues. Unmatched junction bases numbered 7, after V lost 4 bases and J lost 5 bases. CDR3 coding DNA: TGCGCCAGCAGCCTGTCGGGACTAGCAGACAATGAGCAGTTCTTC. Translation gives CASSLSGLADNEQFF.

This clonotype occurred many times. The gene calls are TRBV20-1 and TRBJ2-3; the match to TRBD1 covers 7 bases. CDR1 and CDR2 from the germline V gene are DFQATT and SNEGSKA (reference sequence). The CDR3 extends over 14 amino acids. Trimming removed 7 bases from V and 3 bases from J; junction bases left unmatched: 10. DNA of the CDR3: TGCAGTGTCCAGGGGGTCTTCAAGACAGATACGCAGTATTTT. Translating gives CSVQGVFKTDTQYF.

At least ten counts were recorded for this clonotype. The genes are TRBV20-1 and TRBJ2-1; 7 bases align to TRBD1. Trimming removed 6 bases from V and 6 bases from J; junction bases left unmatched: 14. There are 15 residues in the CDR3. CDR1 and CDR2 (germline): DFQATT, SNEGSKA (reference sequence). CDR3 DNA: TGCAGTGCCGACGACAGGGATCGAATAGGCAATGAGCAGTTCTTC. This sequence encodes CSADDRDRIGNEQFF.

In this sample, this clonotype turned up many times. This chain joins TRBV27 and TRBJ2-5; 7 positions agree with TRBD1. Germline V gene sequence: CDR1 MNHEY, CDR2 SMNVEV (reference sequence). J gave up 2 bases and V 6 bases, and 3 bases lay outside the gene matches. This CDR3 has 13 residues. This CDR3 reads CASRATGQETQYF. The DNA for the CDR3 is TGTGCCAGCAGAGCGACAGGGCAAGAGACCCAGTACTTC.